Given below is one TCR beta chain in context. V dropped 6 bases and J dropped 4; count of bases not matched to a gene: 4. Germline V lookup: CDR1 MNHNY, CDR2 SVGAGI (reference sequence). The CDR3 has 13 residues. This record belongs to a study of T cells of healthy individuals. TCRdb analysed the 5' RACE reads with MiXCR anew, one entry per CDR3 protein. The sample lists more than 85,000 distinct CDR3 sequences; 15% to 20% were seen once. The receptor was derived from a human donor in good health. The chain joins TRBV6-6 to TRBJ1-1, with 8 bases matching TRBD1. CDR3: CASRGQVGTEAFF. The CDR3, as DNA: TGTGCCAGCAGGGGACAGGTGGGCACTGAAGCTTTCTTT.